This TCR beta chain was obtained from a study of T cells in women clearing cervical HPV infection (dated by TCRdb to about 2018). A note on the overall study: The cases were around 23 women with histologically confirmed HPV16-related CIN3 or worse, and 2 of those women had invasive cancers. Controls were more than 20 women whose single incident HPV16 infection cleared within 12 months without precancer or cancer developing. Blood from cases was collected at the visit where the lesion was first found, while blood from controls was collected once the infection could no longer be detected. For cases, a median interval of roughly 150 days, with an interquartile range of about 90 to 210 days, was observed between lesion detection and blood sampling. Since HLA typing was available for only a few women, HLA type could not be ruled out as a confounder. This exploratory proof-of-principle case-control study, nested within the Guanacaste HPV Natural History Study in Costa Rica, compared TCR repertoires among women with different cervical HPV16 outcomes. Cases and controls were matched on age within five years and on year of sample collection. A median age of around 35 years was observed in cases versus less than 40 in controls, and no significant differences in baseline characteristics were found. In the parent cohort, 9,000 to 11,000 women aged 18 or older were enrolled in Guanacaste, Costa Rica, during about 1992 to 1995 and were followed for roughly 7 years. As quality controls, five blinded duplicates were added to each group, bringing the total to roughly 60 samples made up of some 50 participants and about ten replicates.

Of note for this clone: Its antigen specificity is not known. The DNA ends 3 residues before the CDR3 does, and the rest of the CDR3 is filled in from the germline J gene.

V loses 7 bases of germline sequence and J loses 1 base, and the interval between the two ends is 6 bases. Reading the germline V gene gives CDR1 KGHDR and CDR2 SFDVKD. Taken from cysteine to phenylalanine, the CDR3 has 12 residues. The 27 bases shown cover part of the CDR3, and their frame starts at base 1. Summary of the overall study and its limitations: The cross-sectional design could not show whether the associations came before the infection or were a result of it, and neither effector/memory subsets nor HPV-specific T cells were isolated. Lower TRBV6-7 relative abundance was observed in cases than in controls (about 0.099% versus 0.17%; Bonferroni P = 0.0008). Because T-cell numbers per sample were unknown, differences in richness could reflect varying T-cell content rather than repertoire biology. CIN3+ cases had significantly higher TCR repertoire richness than controls across sequencing depths, but evenness did not differ between the groups. Random forest classifiers combining richness and V gene abundances distinguished cases from controls with an estimated AUC of roughly 0.8.

The immunoSEQ assay used multiplex PCR to amplify TCR beta CDR3 regions from an average of approximately 1,200 ng of genomic DNA per sample. The assay corrected primer bias using a complete synthetic TCR repertoire to establish an amplification baseline. The amplicons were sequenced using the Illumina platform. As for the original processing: Sequences were error-corrected by clustering with frequency ratios and a modified nearest-neighbor algorithm and were then analyzed in the immunoSEQ Analyzer with IMGT gene definitions. TCR richness and evenness were averaged over 20 rarefaction repeats at each rarefaction depth, excluding samples with fewer sequences than the depth. Wilcoxon rank sum tests with FDR correction were used to compare relative abundances of V, D and J genes between the groups. Blinded duplicates gave an intraclass correlation of about 96% for TCR richness and an average of around 83% across some 62 gene segments. TCRdb provides this immuneACCESS table in a form limited to in-frame rearrangements. Some clones are lacking; in checked studies, under half of them reflect an unresolved V gene, and why the rest are absent is not known. V and J calls and clone size are those listed in that table; D and trimming were worked out from the DNA. The sample table holds fewer than 40,000 clones. The ten largest account for around 4% of the sample.

Every participant had a single incident cervical HPV16 infection, and women with prevalent HPV16 infections were excluded. Cervical HPV DNA was detected by MY09/MY11 PCR and genotyped by dot-blot hybridization. Around 14 mL of heparinized blood was centrifuged, after which the buffy coat was aliquoted, frozen at -30 degrees C, and then stored at -80 degrees C. Genomic DNA was extracted from buffy coat specimens using QIAGEN kits. This receptor was identified in a woman between 18 and 70 years old with a cervical HPV16 infection that either progressed to CIN3+ or cleared (not recorded which). Sequenced: blood buffy coat. This receptor chain uses TRBV24-1 and TRBJ1-1; matching of 5 bases hints at TRBD1 as the D gene. The CDR3 DNA, read in part, is TGTGCCACCAGAGGGGAGAACACTGAA. Its translation reads: CATRGENTE. The whole CDR3 protein reads CATRGENTEAFF.